This T cell receptor (beta chain) was sequenced during a study of neurological immune-mediated disorders. Study-wide points: TCR clonal expansion peaked in HTLV-1-associated myelopathy patients and was lowest in multiple sclerosis patients. CDR3 amino acid sequences of expanded clones were not shared across subjects, a result suggesting private repertoires in all groups.

The unsorted libraries were prepared from 2 million PBMCs (stored at -80 C). TCRdb itself ran the 5' RACE reads through MiXCR, one entry per CDR3 protein. The sample lists 59,000 or so distinct CDR3 sequences; roughly 12% were seen once. This clonotype was counted many times. Its matching antigen is unknown. Germline CDR1 and CDR2: SGHRS and YFSETQ. Trimming pared 0 bases from V and 9 bases from J, leaving 13 bases between. CDR3 length equals 14 residues. This TCR was recovered from an older woman with HTLV-1-associated myelopathy (HAM/TSP). This rearrangement joins TRBV5-1 to TRBJ1-5; the D is unclear. Sequencing was performed on PBMCs. The CDR3, as DNA: TGCGCCAGCAGCTTGGCAGGACGGGGAACGCCCCAGCATTTT. It yields the protein CASSLAGRGTPQHF.